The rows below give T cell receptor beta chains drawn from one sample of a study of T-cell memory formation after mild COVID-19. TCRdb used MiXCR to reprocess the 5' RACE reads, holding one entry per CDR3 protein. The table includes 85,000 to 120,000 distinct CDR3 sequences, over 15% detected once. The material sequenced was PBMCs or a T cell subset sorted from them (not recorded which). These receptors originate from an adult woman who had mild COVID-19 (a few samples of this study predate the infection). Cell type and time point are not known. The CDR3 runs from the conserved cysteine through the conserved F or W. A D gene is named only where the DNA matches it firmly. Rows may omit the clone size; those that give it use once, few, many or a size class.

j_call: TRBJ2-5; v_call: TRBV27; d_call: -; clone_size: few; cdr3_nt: TGTGCCAGCAGTTTGTACGGGACAACGTACCAAGAGACCCAGTACTTC; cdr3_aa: CASSLYGTTYQETQYF
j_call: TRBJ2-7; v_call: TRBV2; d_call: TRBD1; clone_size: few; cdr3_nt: TGTGCCAGCCGGACAGGGCCCCCCTACGAGCAGTACTTC; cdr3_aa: CASRTGPPYEQYF
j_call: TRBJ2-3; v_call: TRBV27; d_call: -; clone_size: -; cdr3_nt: TGTGCCAGCAGTTTATACGGGTGGGCAGATACGCAGTATTTT; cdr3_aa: CASSLYGWADTQYF
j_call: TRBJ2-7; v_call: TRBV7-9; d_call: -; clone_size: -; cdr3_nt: TGTGCCAGCAGCCGAGACTCCTTTCTCTACGAGCAGTACTTC; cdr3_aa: CASSRDSFLYEQYF
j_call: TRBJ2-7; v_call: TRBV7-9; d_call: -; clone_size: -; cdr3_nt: TGTGCCAGCAGATCACTGGGGTCCTACGAGCAGTACTTC; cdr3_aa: CASRSLGSYEQYF
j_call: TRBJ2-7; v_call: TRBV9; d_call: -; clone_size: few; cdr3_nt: TGTGCCAGCAGCGTAGCTCCGGGGGGCCCTTACGAGCAGTACTTC; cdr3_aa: CASSVAPGGPYEQYF
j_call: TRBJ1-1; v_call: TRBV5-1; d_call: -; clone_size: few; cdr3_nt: TGCGCCAGCAGCTTGATCTACGACAGAGAAGCTTTCTTT; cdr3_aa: CASSLIYDREAFF
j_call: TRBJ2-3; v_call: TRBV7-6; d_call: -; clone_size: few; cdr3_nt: TGTGCCAGCAGCCAAGCCATGAGGACAGATACGCAGTATTTT; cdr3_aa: CASSQAMRTDTQYF
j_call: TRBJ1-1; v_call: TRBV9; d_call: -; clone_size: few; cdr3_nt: TGTGCCAGCAGCGTAGCTTCCGGGGGCCACACTGAAGCTTTCTTT; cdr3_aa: CASSVASGGHTEAFF
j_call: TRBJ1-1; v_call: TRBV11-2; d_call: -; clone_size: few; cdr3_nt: TGTGCCAGCAGCTCCCCCGGGCGGGGGGCGCGGAACACTGAAGCTTTCTTT; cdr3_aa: CASSSPGRGARNTEAFF
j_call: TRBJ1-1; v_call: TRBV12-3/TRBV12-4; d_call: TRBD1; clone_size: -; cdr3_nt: TGTGCCAGCAGTTTAGGGACAGGGGAGTTCGAAGCTTTCTTT; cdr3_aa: CASSLGTGEFEAFF